The 25 T cell receptor beta chains below come from one sample, sequenced in a study of chemoradiotherapy in HPV16-positive cancers. Assay: immunoSEQ multiplex PCR; the TCRdb copy retains only in-frame clones and omits some. The sample shows tens of thousands of clones, roughly 75% of them seen only once. The sample in question was blood, obtained from a patient who underwent chemoradiotherapy. Receptors originate from a human donor with HPV-associated anogenital cancer.

The J gene is TRBJ1-1, the V gene TRBV5-1; D is perhaps TRBD1 (5 bases). The CDR3 runs to 14 residues. Germline CDR1 reads SGHRS; CDR2 reads YFSETQ. V lost 4 bases and J 5 bases, leaving 15 bases between the germline ends. The CDR3, as DNA: TGCGCCAGCAGCGCCCTGGGGCAATCGACTGAAGCTTTCTTT. Protein sequence: CASSALGQSTEAFF.

CDR3 DNA: TGTGCCAGTAGGCAGAGCACAGATACGCAGTATTTT. Protein sequence: CASRQSTDTQYF. The chain has TRBV19 and TRBJ2-3; D gene ambiguous. This CDR3 contains 12 residues. Trimming left V 6 bases short and J 0 bases short, with 4 bases between. The V gene's germline CDR1 is LNHDA and CDR2 SQIVND (reference sequence).

This clone is a singleton in its sample. The chain has TRBV6-4 and TRBJ2-3; tentatively, D is TRBD1 (5 bases). Germline loops: CDR1 MRHNA, CDR2 SNTAGT. V lost 2 bases and J lost 1, with 7 bases in between. The CDR3 is 14 amino acids. CDR3 coding DNA: TGTGCCAGCAGTGACAGGGGTGGCACAGATACGCAGTATTTT. This gives the protein CASSDRGGTDTQYF.

The chain combines TRBV11-3 with TRBJ1-1; unclear D gene. The CDR3 has 13 residues. Germline V CDR1 and CDR2: SGHNT, YENEEA. V was clipped by 1 base and J by 2 bases, with 5 bases between them. The CDR3 protein is CASSLGANTEAFF. The CDR3 DNA sequence: TGTGCCAGCAGCTTAGGAGCTAACACTGAAGCTTTCTTT.

V and J are TRBV7-3 and TRBJ2-1; TRBD2 might be the D (5 bases). Germline assignment: CDR1 SGHTA and CDR2 FQGTGA. This CDR3 has 18 residues. Between the trimmed V and J ends, which lost 1 base and 0 bases, there was a span of 16 bases. The CDR3 DNA sequence: TGTGCCAGCAGCTTAAGGGCAGGCGGGCGGAGCTCCTACAATGAGCAGTTCTTC. It codes for CASSLRAGGRSSYNEQFF.

V is TRBV29-1 and J is TRBJ2-5; possibly TRBD1 or TRBD2 for D (6 bases each). CDR1 is SQVTM, CDR2 ANQGSEA, per germline. Trimming cost V 0 bases and J 3 bases, with 17 bases left between them. The CDR3 length is 16 residues. CDR3 in DNA: TGCAGCGTTGAAGATCCTTGGGGGGCCGACAAAGAGACCCAGTACTTC. It translates to CSVEDPWGADKETQYF.

The V call is TRBV7-2, the J call TRBJ1-2; D gene uncertain. The germline gives CDR1 SGHTA, CDR2 FQGNSA. Trimming pared 2 bases from V and 2 bases from J, leaving 12 bases between. The CDR3 contains 15 residues. The CDR3 coding sequence is TGTGCCAGCAGCTTATTTCGGGCAATGAACTATGGCTACACCTTC. It yields the protein CASSLFRAMNYGYTF.

The CDR3 DNA reads TGTGCCAGCAAAAGAACGGTAGCCACTGAAGCTTTCTTT. Translating gives CASKRTVATEAFF. The chain links TRBV6-6 to TRBJ1-1, with unresolved D. Germline V gene data show CDR1 as MNHNY and CDR2 as SVGAGI (reference sequence). The V gene lost 7 bases and the J gene lost 4 bases, with 13 bases spanning the gap. This CDR3 is 13 amino acids long.

V gene TRBV2 combines with J gene TRBJ1-5, with D tentatively TRBD1 (6 bases). The CDR3 spans 13 residues. Germline lookup yields CDR1 SNHLY and CDR2 FYNNEI. V lost 5 bases and J 7 bases, leaving 12 bases between the germline ends. The CDR3 DNA is TGTGCCAGCAGTTGGGGGGGGCAGCAGCCCCAGCATTTT. Protein sequence: CASSWGGQQPQHF.

The V and J genes are TRBV18 and TRBJ1-2; the match to TRBD1 covers 7 bases. This CDR3 has 13 residues. J gave up 2 bases and V 3 bases, and 0 bases lay outside the gene matches. Germline CDR1 and CDR2: KGHSH and LQKENI. The CDR3 DNA follows: TGTGCCAGCTCACCGACAGGGAACTATGGCTACACCTTC. The encoded protein is CASSPTGNYGYTF. The full variable domain, with the rest looked up from reference TRBV18 and TRBJ1-2, is NAGVMQNPRHLVRRRGQEARLRCSPMKGHSHVYWYRQLPEEGLKFMVYLQKENIIDESGMPKERFSAEFPKEGPSILRIQQVVRGDSAAYFCASSPTGNYGYTFGSGTRLTVV.

This clone was detected a few times. The chain is built from TRBV7-3 and TRBJ2-2; D not certain. CDR1 and CDR2 from the germline V gene are SGHTA and FQGTGA. The germline V and J ends were trimmed by 1 base and 0 bases, with 3 bases remaining between them. The CDR3 consists of 14 residues. The CDR3: CASSLRANTGELFF. The CDR3 DNA follows: TGTGCCAGCAGCTTAAGGGCGAACACCGGGGAGCTGTTTTTT.

There are a few counts of this clone. The rearrangement joins TRBV18 to TRBJ1-2, with TRBD1 identical over 8 bases. J was trimmed by 8 bases and V by 11 bases; bases with no gene match: 22. Germline V gene sequence: CDR1 KGHSH, CDR2 LQKENI. The CDR3 runs to 16 residues. This CDR3 reads CALLTKVAGRDRGYTF. The DNA for the CDR3 is TGTGCCCTCCTCACCAAGGTTGCCGGGCGGGACAGGGGCTACACCTTC.

This rearrangement joins TRBV5-1 to TRBJ2-1, with a possible D match to TRBD2 (6 bases). This CDR3 spans 15 amino acids. V lost 3 bases and J 5 bases, leaving 15 bases between the germline ends. Germline loops: CDR1 SGHRS, CDR2 YFSETQ. CDR3 sequence reads: CASSYEPGRHNEQFF. CDR3 DNA: TGCGCCAGCAGCTACGAGCCAGGGAGGCACAATGAGCAGTTCTTC. The variable domain in full, completed from reference TRBV5-1 and TRBJ2-1, reads KAGVTQTPRYLIKTRGQQVTLSCSPISGHRSVSWYQQTPGQGLQFLFEYFSETQRNKGNFPGRFSGRQFSNSRSEMNVSTLELGDSALYLCASSYEPGRHNEQFFGPGTRLTVL.

The rearrangement uses TRBV10-3 and TRBJ2-2; 10 bases match TRBD2. This CDR3 spans 16 amino acids. V was clipped by 0 bases and J by 4 bases; unmatched bases: 2. Germline lookup yields CDR1 ENHRY and CDR2 SYGVKD. CDR3 residues: CAISESWTSGTGELFF. The CDR3 DNA reads TGTGCCATCAGTGAGTCTTGGACTAGCGGCACCGGGGAGCTGTTTTTT.

The chain couples TRBV7-2 to TRBJ2-3; weak D call: TRBD2 (6 bases). Germline CDR1 reads SGHTA; CDR2 reads FQGNSA. Trimming took 5 bases from V and 5 from J, leaving 14 bases between them. There are 14 residues in the CDR3. CDR3 sequence reads: CASSRSVGGDTQYF. The CDR3 DNA reads TGTGCCAGCAGCCGTTCGGTGGGAGGAGATACGCAGTATTTT.

V is TRBV7-8 and J is TRBJ1-2; D might be TRBD1 (5 bases). Trimming removed 5 bases from V and 7 bases from J, with 17 bases in between. This CDR3 has 14 amino acids. Germline values: CDR1 SGHVS, CDR2 FQNEAQ. The CDR3 region is CASSVGRTRGGYTF. The CDR3 bases are TGTGCCAGCAGCGTTGGTAGGACTAGGGGTGGCTACACCTTC.

V gene TRBV4-1 combines with J gene TRBJ1-1; possibly TRBD1 for D (6 bases). V was pared by 4 bases and J by 1 base, with 16 bases between. This CDR3 is built from 16 residues. Germline V CDR1 and CDR2: MGHRA, YSYEKL. The CDR3 sequence: CASSLGTPTGNTEAFF. The CDR3 DNA sequence: TGCGCCAGCAGCCTTGGAACTCCGACAGGGAACACTGAAGCTTTCTTT.

The chain has TRBV5-4 and TRBJ1-2; TRBD1 matches 11 bases. Unmatched junction bases numbered 5, after V lost 5 bases and J lost 8 bases. The CDR3 is 13 residues long. Germline V gives CDR1 SGHNT, CDR2 YYREEE (reference sequence). The CDR3 is CASRGQGARGYTF. The CDR3 region has the DNA TGTGCCAGCAGAGGACAGGGGGCGAGAGGCTACACCTTC.

The rearrangement links TRBV14 to TRBJ2-2; either TRBD1 or TRBD2 may fit D (5 bases each). This CDR3 is 14 amino acids long. Germline lookup yields CDR1 SGHDN and CDR2 FVKESK. V gave up 2 bases and J gave up 3 bases, with 7 bases separating them. CDR3 DNA: TGTGCCAGCAGCCAAACGGGACACACCGGGGAGCTGTTTTTT. Its translation is CASSQTGHTGELFF.

The chain recombines TRBV19 with TRBJ1-5; D not certain. Germline V lookup: CDR1 LNHDA, CDR2 SQIVND (reference sequence). The CDR3 is 14 residues long. Between the trimmed V and J ends, which lost 3 bases and 3 bases, there was a span of 9 bases. CDR3 sequence reads: CASSILSPNQPQHF. CDR3 DNA: TGTGCCAGTAGTATCCTCAGTCCCAATCAGCCCCAGCATTTT. The complete variable domain, with remaining parts taken from reference TRBV19 and TRBJ1-5, reads DGGITQSPKYLFRKEGQNVTLSCEQNLNHDAMYWYRQDPGQGLRLIYYSQIVNDFQKGDIAEGYSVSREKKESFPLTVTSAQKNPTAFYLCASSILSPNQPQHFGDGTRLSIL.

The V call is TRBV7-3, the J call TRBJ1-2; D not certain. The CDR3 has 14 residues. Germline CDR1 reads SGHTA; CDR2 reads FQGTGA. V was clipped by 2 bases and J by 2 bases, with 9 bases between them. CDR3 coding DNA: TGTGCCAGCAGCTTATTGGGCGGAAACTATGGCTACACCTTC. The encoded protein is CASSLLGGNYGYTF.

This clone occurred a few times. The V gene is TRBV30, the J gene TRBJ1-5; D call uncertain. Per germline, CDR1 GTSNPN and CDR2 SVGIG (reference sequence). This CDR3 region has 16 residues. The V gene lost 1 base and the J gene lost 3 bases, with 16 bases spanning the gap. The CDR3 DNA reads as TGTGCCTGGAGTGGCGCCGCAGATTTAACCAATCAGCCCCAGCATTTT. Residues: CAWSGAADLTNQPQHF.

The chain carries TRBV7-3 and TRBJ1-4; D remains ambiguous. V was trimmed by 2 bases and J by 2 bases, leaving 9 bases between them. CDR3 length: 15 residues. CDR1 SGHTA and CDR2 FQGTGA come from the germline V gene. DNA of the CDR3: TGTGCCAGCAGCTTACGACCGGCGACTAATGAAAAACTGTTTTTT. Encoded protein: CASSLRPATNEKLFF.

The CDR3 loop is CASTLRVLDTEAFF. The CDR3 nucleotides are TGTGCCAGCACCCTCAGGGTTTTGGACACTGAAGCTTTCTTT. This chain joins TRBV5-6 and TRBJ1-1; a weak D match, TRBD1 (5 bases). V lost 6 bases and J 3 bases, leaving 15 bases between the germline ends. The CDR3 is made up of 14 amino acids. Per the germline V gene, CDR1 is SGHDT and CDR2 is YYEEEE.

The V call is TRBV13, the J call TRBJ2-7; D gene uncertain. This CDR3 is 13 amino acids long. V lost 5 bases, J lost 0 bases, and 8 bases lay in between. Germline V CDR1 and CDR2: PRHDT, FYEKMQ (reference sequence). In nucleotides, the CDR3 is TGTGCCAGCAGCGTAGCCCACTCCTACGAGCAGTACTTC. This translates into CASSVAHSYEQYF.